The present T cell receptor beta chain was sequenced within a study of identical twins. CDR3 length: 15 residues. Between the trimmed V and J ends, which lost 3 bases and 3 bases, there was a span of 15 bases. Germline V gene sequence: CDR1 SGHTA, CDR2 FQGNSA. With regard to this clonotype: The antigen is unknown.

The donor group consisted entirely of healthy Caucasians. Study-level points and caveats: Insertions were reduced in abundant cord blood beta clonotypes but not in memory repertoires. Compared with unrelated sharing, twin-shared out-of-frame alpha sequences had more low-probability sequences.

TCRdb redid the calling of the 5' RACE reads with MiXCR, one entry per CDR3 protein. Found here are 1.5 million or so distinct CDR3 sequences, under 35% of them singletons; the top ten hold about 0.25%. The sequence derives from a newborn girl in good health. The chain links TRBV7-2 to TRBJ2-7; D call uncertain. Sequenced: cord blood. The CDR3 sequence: CASSFSSLKGYEQYF. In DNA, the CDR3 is TGTGCCAGCAGCTTCAGCAGCCTAAAGGGCTACGAGCAGTACTTC.